These 11 T cell receptor beta chains share one sample of origin, sequenced in a study of cytomegalovirus exposure and HLA in healthy donors (dated by TCRdb to about 2017). Receptor amplification or capture employed the immunoSEQ multiplex PCR assay. The multiplex PCR relied on a mix of 60 forward primers for TCR Vbeta segments and 13 reverse primers for TCR Jbeta segments. TCRdb provides this immuneACCESS table in a form limited to in-frame rearrangements. Some clones are lacking; in checked studies, under half of them reflect an unresolved V gene, and why the rest are absent is not known. The sample table lists 99,000 or so clones, 80% of them with a count of one. Of the sample, about 6.9% falls within the top ten clones. Sequencing used PBMCs. Receptor source: a man aged 25 to 40 in good health and CMV-seropositive.

This chain joins TRBV7-9 and TRBJ2-5; no definite D call. Germline-derived CDR1 and CDR2 are SEHNR and FQNEAQ (reference sequence). Trimming removed 0 bases at V and 3 bases at J, with 17 bases between. This CDR3 is 17 amino acids long. The CDR3 sequence is CASSLAEMATSKETQYF. The CDR3 nucleotides read TGTGCCAGCAGCTTAGCGGAAATGGCGACATCGAAAGAGACCCAGTACTTC. The whole variable domain, filled in from reference TRBV7-9 and TRBJ2-5, reads DTGVSQNPRHKITKRGQNVTFRCDPISEHNRLYWYRQTLGQGPEFLTYFQNEAQLEKSRLLSDRFSAERPKGSFSTLEIQRTEQGDSAMYLCASSLAEMATSKETQYFGPGTRLLVL.

V gene TRBV4-2 combines with J gene TRBJ2-7; 12 positions match TRBD2. CDR1 is LGHNA and CDR2 is YNFKEQ in the germline V gene. The CDR3 has 17 residues. Germline trimming cut 1 base from V and 2 bases from J; bases unmatched to any gene: 6. The CDR3 reads CASSQGTSGVNTYEQYF. The DNA for the CDR3 is TGTGCCAGCAGCCAAGGGACTAGCGGGGTCAACACCTACGAGCAGTACTTC.

This clone was picked up one time. This chain connects TRBV10-2 to TRBJ1-1, with D possibly TRBD1 on 6 matching bases. Trimming left V 3 bases short and J 0 bases short, with 26 bases between. Germline V gives CDR1 WSHSY, CDR2 SAAADI. The CDR3 covers 20 residues. The CDR3 protein is CASSDFVRKEGGAVNTEAFF. The DNA for the CDR3 is TGCGCCAGCAGTGACTTCGTGAGGAAAGAGGGGGGGGCGGTGAACACTGAAGCTTTCTTT.

The V gene is TRBV9, the J gene TRBJ2-1, with 9 bases lining up with TRBD2. V was pared by 3 bases and J by 2 bases, with 3 bases of the junction left unmatched. Germline assignment: CDR1 SGDLS and CDR2 YYNGEE. CDR3 length: 15 residues. CDR3 in amino acids: CASSAGLAAYNEQFF. Written as DNA, the CDR3 is TGTGCCAGCAGCGCGGGACTAGCAGCCTACAATGAGCAGTTCTTC.

This clone was found once. V is TRBV4-1 and J is TRBJ1-1; tentative D call: TRBD1 (6 bases). Trimming took 1 base from V and 5 from J, leaving 11 bases between them. This CDR3 is 14 amino acids long. Germline loops: CDR1 MGHRA, CDR2 YSYEKL. The CDR3 loop reads CASSQAQGYTEAFF. CDR3 coding DNA: TGCGCCAGCAGCCAAGCGCAGGGGTATACTGAAGCTTTCTTT.

This chain joins TRBV11-2 and TRBJ1-2; D remains unclear. Between the trimmed V and J ends, which lost 1 base and 1 base, there was a span of 7 bases. The CDR3 contains 14 residues. Germline assignment: CDR1 SGHAT and CDR2 FQNNGV. CDR3 sequence: CASSLGQNNYGYTF. The CDR3 nucleotides are TGTGCCAGCAGCTTAGGTCAGAATAACTATGGCTACACCTTC.

The chain joins TRBV29-1 to TRBJ2-2; a weak D match, TRBD1 (6 bases). From germline, CDR1 is SQVTM and CDR2 ANQGSEA. There are 14 residues in the CDR3. The V and J ends lost 7 bases and 1 base respectively, with 13 bases between them. CDR3 DNA: TGCAGCGCGTGGGGGCTCGGGAACACCGGGGAGCTGTTTTTT. It is translated as CSAWGLGNTGELFF.

The chain combines TRBV10-3 with TRBJ2-3, with 7 nucleotides matching TRBD2. Per the germline V gene, CDR1 is ENHRY and CDR2 is SYGVKD. The V and J ends lost 2 bases and 5 bases, in that order; junction bases with no gene match: 7. This CDR3 comprises 15 residues. CDR3 sequence: CAISESMASGDTQYF. Here the CDR3 DNA reads TGTGCCATCAGTGAGAGTATGGCTAGCGGAGATACGCAGTATTTT.

The V and J genes are TRBV4-1 and TRBJ1-6, with D possibly TRBD1 on 6 matching bases. Germline loops: CDR1 MGHRA, CDR2 YSYEKL. The germline V and J ends were trimmed by 0 bases and 7 bases, with 16 bases remaining between them. The CDR3 is 17 amino acids. The CDR3 bases are TGCGCCAGCAGCCAAGAAGGGCTGTCCAGGGGAAATTCACCCCTCCACTTT. The encoded protein is CASSQEGLSRGNSPLHF.

This clone was seen a single time. This chain links TRBV9 with TRBJ1-6; D gene unclear. The germline CDR1 and CDR2 sequences are SGDLS and YYNGEE. V lost 0 bases and J lost 0, with 10 bases in between. The length of the CDR3 is 17 residues. The CDR3 DNA reads TGTGCCAGCAGCGTAGGGCTCTCGAACTCCTATAATTCACCCCTCCACTTT. Translation gives CASSVGLSNSYNSPLHF.

The rearrangement uses TRBV6-5 and TRBJ1-3; D is unclear. Looked up from germline, CDR1 is MNHEY and CDR2 is SVGAGI. Trimming removed 6 bases from V and 0 bases from J, with 12 bases in between. This CDR3 spans 15 amino acids. In nucleotides, the CDR3 is TGTGCCAGCAGATCGTTCGGAGCCTCTGGAAACACCATATATTTT. It translates to CASRSFGASGNTIYF.